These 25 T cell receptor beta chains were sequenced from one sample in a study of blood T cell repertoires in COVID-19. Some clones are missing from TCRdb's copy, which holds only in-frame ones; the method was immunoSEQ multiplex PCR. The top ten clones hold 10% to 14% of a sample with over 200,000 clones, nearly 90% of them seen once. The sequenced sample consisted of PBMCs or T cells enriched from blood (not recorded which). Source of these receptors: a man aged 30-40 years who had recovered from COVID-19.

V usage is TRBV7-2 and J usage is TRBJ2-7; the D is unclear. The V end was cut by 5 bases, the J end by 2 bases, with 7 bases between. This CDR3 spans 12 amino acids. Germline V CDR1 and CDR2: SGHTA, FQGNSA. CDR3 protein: CASSPGAYEQYF. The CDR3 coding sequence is TGTGCCAGCAGCCCCGGAGCCTACGAGCAGTACTTC.

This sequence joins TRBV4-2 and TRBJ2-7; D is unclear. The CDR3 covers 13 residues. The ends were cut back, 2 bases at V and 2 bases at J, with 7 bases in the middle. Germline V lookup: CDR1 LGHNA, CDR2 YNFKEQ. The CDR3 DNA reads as TGTGCCAGCAGCCAAACTCCCCCCTACGAGCAGTACTTC. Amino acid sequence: CASSQTPPYEQYF.

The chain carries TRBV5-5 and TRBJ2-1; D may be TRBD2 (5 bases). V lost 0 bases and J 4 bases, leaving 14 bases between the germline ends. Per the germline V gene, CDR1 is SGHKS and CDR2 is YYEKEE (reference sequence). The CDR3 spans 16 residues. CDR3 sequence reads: CASSLGESPRYNEQFF. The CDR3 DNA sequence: TGTGCCAGCAGCTTGGGGGAGTCGCCACGTTACAATGAGCAGTTCTTC.

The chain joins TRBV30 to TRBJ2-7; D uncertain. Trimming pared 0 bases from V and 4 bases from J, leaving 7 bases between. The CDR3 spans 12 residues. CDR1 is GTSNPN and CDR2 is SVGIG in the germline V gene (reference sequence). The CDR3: CAWSVTSYEQYF. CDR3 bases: TGTGCCTGGAGTGTCACTTCGTACGAGCAGTACTTC.

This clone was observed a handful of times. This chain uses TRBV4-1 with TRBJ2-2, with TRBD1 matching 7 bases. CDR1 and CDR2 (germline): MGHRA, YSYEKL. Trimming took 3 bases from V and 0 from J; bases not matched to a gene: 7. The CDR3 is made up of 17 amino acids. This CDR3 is CASSQVSGTANTGELFF. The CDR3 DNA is TGCGCCAGCAGCCAGGTCTCCGGGACAGCGAACACCGGGGAGCTGTTTTTT.

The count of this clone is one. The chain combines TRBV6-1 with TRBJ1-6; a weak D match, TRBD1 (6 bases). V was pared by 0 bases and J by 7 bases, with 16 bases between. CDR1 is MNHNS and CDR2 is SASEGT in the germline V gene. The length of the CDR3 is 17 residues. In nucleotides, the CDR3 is TGTGCCAGCAGTGAAGCCCCTTGGACAGAGATAAATTCACCCCTCCACTTT. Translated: CASSEAPWTEINSPLHF.

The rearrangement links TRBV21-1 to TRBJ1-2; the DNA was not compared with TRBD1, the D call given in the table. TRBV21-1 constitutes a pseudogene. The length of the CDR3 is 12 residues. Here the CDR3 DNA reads TGTGCCAGCAGCAAGACAGGATTCGGCTACACCTTC. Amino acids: CASSKTGFGYTF.

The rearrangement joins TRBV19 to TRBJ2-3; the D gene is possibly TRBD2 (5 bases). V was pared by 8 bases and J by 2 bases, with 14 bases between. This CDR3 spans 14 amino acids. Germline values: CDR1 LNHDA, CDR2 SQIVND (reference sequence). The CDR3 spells CASARGKDTDTQYF. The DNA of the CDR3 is TGTGCCAGTGCTAGAGGGAAAGACACAGATACGCAGTATTTT.

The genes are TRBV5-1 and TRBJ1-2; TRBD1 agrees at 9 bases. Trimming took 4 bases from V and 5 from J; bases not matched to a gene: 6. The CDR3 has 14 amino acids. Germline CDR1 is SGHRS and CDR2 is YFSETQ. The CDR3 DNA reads TGCGCCAGCAGCATAGGACAGGGGAGGTATGGCTACACCTTC. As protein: CASSIGQGRYGYTF. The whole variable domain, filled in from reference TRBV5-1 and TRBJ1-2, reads KAGVTQTPRYLIKTRGQQVTLSCSPISGHRSVSWYQQTPGQGLQFLFEYFSETQRNKGNFPGRFSGRQFSNSRSEMNVSTLELGDSALYLCASSIGQGRYGYTFGSGTRLTVV.

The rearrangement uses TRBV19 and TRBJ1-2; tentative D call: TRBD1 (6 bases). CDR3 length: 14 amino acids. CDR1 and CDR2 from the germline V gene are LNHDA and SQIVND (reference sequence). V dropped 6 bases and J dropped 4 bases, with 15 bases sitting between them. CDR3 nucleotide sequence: TGTGCCAGTAGGGGGACAACTGCCCTCTATGGCTACACCTTC. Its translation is CASRGTTALYGYTF. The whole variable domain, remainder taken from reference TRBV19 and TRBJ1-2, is DGGITQSPKYLFRKEGQNVTLSCEQNLNHDAMYWYRQDPGQGLRLIYYSQIVNDFQKGDIAEGYSVSREKKESFPLTVTSAQKNPTAFYLCASRGTTALYGYTFGSGTRLTVV.

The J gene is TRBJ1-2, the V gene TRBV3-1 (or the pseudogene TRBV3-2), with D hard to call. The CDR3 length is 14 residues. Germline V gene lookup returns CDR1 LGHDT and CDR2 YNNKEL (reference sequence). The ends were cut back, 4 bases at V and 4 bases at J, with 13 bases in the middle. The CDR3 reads CASSLLEGSYGYTF. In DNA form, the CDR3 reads TGTGCCAGCAGCCTCCTTGAAGGGAGCTATGGCTACACCTTC.

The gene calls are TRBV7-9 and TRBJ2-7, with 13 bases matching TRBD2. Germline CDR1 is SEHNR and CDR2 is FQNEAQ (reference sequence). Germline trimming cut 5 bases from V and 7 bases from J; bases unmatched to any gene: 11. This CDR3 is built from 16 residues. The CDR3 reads CASSATTSGRAKEQYF. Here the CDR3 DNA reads TGTGCCAGCAGCGCCACTACTAGCGGGAGGGCAAAAGAGCAGTACTTC. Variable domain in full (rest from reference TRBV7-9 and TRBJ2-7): DTGVSQNPRHKITKRGQNVTFRCDPISEHNRLYWYRQTLGQGPEFLTYFQNEAQLEKSRLLSDRFSAERPKGSFSTLEIQRTEQGDSAMYLCASSATTSGRAKEQYFGPGTRLTVT.

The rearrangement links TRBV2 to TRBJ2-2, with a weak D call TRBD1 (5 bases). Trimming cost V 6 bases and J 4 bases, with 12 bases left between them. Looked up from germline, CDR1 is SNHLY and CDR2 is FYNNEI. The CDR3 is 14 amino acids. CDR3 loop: CASSPQGSTGELFF. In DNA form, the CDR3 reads TGTGCCAGCAGCCCCCAGGGTAGCACCGGGGAGCTGTTTTTT.

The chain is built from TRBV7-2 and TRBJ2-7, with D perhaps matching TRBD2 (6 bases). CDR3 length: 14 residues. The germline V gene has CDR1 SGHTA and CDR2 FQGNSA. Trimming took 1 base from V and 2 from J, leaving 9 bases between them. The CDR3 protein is CASSLGGVTYEQYF. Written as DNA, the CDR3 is TGTGCCAGCAGCTTAGGGGGGGTCACCTACGAGCAGTACTTC.

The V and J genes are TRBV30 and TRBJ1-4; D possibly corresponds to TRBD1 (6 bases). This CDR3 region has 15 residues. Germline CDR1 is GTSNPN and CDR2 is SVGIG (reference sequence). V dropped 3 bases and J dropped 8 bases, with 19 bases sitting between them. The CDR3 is CAWSVQGLVGEKLFF. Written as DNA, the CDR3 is TGTGCCTGGAGCGTACAGGGTTTAGTCGGGGAAAAACTGTTTTTT.

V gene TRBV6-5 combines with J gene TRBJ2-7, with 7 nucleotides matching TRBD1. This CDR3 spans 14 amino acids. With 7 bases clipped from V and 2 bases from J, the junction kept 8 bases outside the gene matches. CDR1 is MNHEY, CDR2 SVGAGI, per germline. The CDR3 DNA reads TGTGCCAGCATCCGAGGTCAGGGGGCCTACGAGCAGTACTTC. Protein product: CASIRGQGAYEQYF.

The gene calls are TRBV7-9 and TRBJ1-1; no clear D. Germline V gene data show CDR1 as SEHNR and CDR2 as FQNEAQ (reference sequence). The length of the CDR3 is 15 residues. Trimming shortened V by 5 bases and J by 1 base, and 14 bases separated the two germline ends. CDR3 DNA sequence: TGTGCCAGCAGCCCTCAGTCCGGGTGGAACACTGAAGCTTTCTTT. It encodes CASSPQSGWNTEAFF.

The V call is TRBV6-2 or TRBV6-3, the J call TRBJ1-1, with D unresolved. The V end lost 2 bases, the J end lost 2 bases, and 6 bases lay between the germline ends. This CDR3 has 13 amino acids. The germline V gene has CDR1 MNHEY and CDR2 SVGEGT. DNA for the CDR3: TGTGCCAGCAGTTACCCCTCCAACACTGAAGCTTTCTTT. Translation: CASSYPSNTEAFF.

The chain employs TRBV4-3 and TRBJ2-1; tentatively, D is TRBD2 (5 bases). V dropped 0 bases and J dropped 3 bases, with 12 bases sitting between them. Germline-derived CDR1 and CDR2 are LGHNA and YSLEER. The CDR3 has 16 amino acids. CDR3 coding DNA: TGCGCCAGCAGCCAAGAAACGGCGGGCTTCTACAATGAGCAGTTCTTC. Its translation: CASSQETAGFYNEQFF.

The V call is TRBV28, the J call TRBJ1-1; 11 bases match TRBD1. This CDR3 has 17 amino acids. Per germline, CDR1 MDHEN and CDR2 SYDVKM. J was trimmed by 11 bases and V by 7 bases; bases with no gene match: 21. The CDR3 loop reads CASTSPGRDRGSANAFF. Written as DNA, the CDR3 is TGTGCCAGCACCTCCCCTGGCCGGGACAGGGGGTCCGCAAACGCTTTCTTT.

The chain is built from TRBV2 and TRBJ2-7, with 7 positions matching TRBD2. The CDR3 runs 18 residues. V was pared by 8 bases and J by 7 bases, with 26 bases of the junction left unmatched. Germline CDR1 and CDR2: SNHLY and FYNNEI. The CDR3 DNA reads TGTGCCAGCGCGGAGCTCCCCGCTTCTACGAGCGGGGAGTGGGAGCAGTACTTC. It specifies CASAELPASTSGEWEQYF.

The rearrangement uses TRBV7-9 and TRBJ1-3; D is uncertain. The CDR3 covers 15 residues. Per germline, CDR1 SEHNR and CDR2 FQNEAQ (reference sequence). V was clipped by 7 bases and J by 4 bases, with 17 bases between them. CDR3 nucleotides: TGTGCCAGCACGAATCCGACACTCCCGGGAAACACCATATATTTT. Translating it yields CASTNPTLPGNTIYF.

CDR3 DNA sequence: TGTGCCAGTAGTACACTCACCTCTGGAAACACCATATATTTT. Translated: CASSTLTSGNTIYF. The V gene is TRBV19, the J gene TRBJ1-3; D not resolved. Looked up from germline, CDR1 is LNHDA and CDR2 is SQIVND (reference sequence). The CDR3 extends over 14 amino acids. The ends were cut back, 4 bases at V and 0 bases at J, with 7 bases in the middle. The entire variable domain, with the rest obtained from reference TRBV19 and TRBJ1-3, is as follows: DGGITQSPKYLFRKEGQNVTLSCEQNLNHDAMYWYRQDPGQGLRLIYYSQIVNDFQKGDIAEGYSVSREKKESFPLTVTSAQKNPTAFYLCASSTLTSGNTIYFGEGSWLTVV.

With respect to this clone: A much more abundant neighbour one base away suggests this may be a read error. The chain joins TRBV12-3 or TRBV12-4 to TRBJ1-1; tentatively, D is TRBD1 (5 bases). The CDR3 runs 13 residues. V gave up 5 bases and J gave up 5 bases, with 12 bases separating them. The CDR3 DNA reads TGTGCCAGCAGTCGGCCCCAGGGAACTGAAGCTTTCTTT. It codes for CASSRPQGTEAFF.

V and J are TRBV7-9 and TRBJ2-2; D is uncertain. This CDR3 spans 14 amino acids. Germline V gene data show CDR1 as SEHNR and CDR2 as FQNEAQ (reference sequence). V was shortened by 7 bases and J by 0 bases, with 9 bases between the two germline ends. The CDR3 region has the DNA TGTGCCAGCACGGAGACAACGAACACCGGGGAGCTGTTTTTT. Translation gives CASTETTNTGELFF.